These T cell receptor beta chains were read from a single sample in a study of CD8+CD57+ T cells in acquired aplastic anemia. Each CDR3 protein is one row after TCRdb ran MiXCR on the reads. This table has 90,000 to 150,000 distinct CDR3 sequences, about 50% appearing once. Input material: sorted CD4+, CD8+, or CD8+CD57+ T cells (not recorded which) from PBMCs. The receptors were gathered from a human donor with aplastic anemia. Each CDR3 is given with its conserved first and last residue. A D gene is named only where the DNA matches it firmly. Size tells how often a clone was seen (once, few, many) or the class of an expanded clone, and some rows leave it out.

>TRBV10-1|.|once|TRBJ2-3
CASSGSFERVTDTQYF
TGCGCCAGCAGTGGATCGTTCGAGCGGGTGACAGATACGCAGTATTTT
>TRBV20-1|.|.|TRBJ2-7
CSASFLATYEQYF
TGCAGTGCTAGTTTTCTAGCGACCTACGAGCAGTACTTC
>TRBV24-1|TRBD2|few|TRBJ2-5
CATDEGAGGGETQYF
TGTGCCACCGATGAAGGGGCGGGGGGCGGGGAGACCCAGTACTTC
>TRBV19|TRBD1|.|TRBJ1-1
CASSLDRANTEDFF
TGTGCCAGTAGTCTGGACAGGGCGAACACTGAAGATTTCTTT
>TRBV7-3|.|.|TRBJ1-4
CASSLSGTTNEKLFF
TGTGCCAGCAGCTTAAGCGGGACAACTAATGAAAAACTGTTTTTT
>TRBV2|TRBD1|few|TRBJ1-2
CASSPGGPAYGYTF
TGTGCCAGCAGTCCAGGGGGCCCGGCCTATGGCTACACCTTC
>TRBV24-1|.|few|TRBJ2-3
CATSDFPRADTQYF
TGTGCCACCAGTGATTTTCCGAGGGCAGATACGCAGTATTTT
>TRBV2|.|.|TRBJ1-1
CASSERGWTEAFF
TGTGCCAGCAGTGAACGGGGATGGACTGAAGCTTTCTTT
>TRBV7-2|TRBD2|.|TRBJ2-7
CASSLLAGGGDEQDF
TGTGCCAGCAGCTTATTGGCGGGGGGTGGCGACGAGCAGGACTTC
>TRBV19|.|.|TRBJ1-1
CASTLPGVNTEAFF
TGTGCCAGTACCTTACCCGGGGTGAACACTGAAGCTTTCTTT
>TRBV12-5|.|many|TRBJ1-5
CASGDDRRNQPQHF
TGTGCTAGTGGAGACGACAGGAGAAATCAGCCCCAGCATTTT
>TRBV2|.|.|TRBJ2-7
CASRLGGTNSYEQYF
TGTGCCAGCAGGCTAGGGGGGACAAATTCCTACGAGCAGTACTTC
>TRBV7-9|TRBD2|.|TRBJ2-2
CASILAGATGELFF
TGTGCCAGCATCCTAGCGGGGGCGACCGGGGAGCTGTTTTTT
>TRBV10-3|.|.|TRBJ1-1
CAISESAGTEAFF
TGTGCCATCAGTGAGTCGGCTGGGACTGAAGCTTTCTTT
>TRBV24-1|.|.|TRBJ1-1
CTISGGSLNTEAFF
TGTACCATCAGTGGCGGCAGCCTGAACACTGAAGCTTTCTTT
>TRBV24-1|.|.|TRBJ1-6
CATNPMRGGPLHF
TGTGCCACAAACCCAATGAGAGGGGGACCCCTCCACTTT
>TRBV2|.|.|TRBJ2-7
CASSVQSSYEQYF
TGTGCCAGCAGTGTCCAGAGCTCCTACGAGCAGTACTTC
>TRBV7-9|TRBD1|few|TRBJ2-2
CASSSWTGTTGELFF
TGTGCCAGCAGCTCATGGACAGGGACAACCGGGGAGCTGTTTTTT
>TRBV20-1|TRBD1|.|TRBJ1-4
CSADRGGEKLFF
TGCAGTGCCGACAGGGGTGGCGAAAAACTGTTTTTT
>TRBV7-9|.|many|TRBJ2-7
CASSFSSSYEQYF
TGTGCCAGCAGCTTTTCTAGCTCCTACGAGCAGTACTTC
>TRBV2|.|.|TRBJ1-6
CAKGNFQDSPLHF
TGTGCCAAAGGGAACTTTCAGGACTCACCCCTCCACTTT
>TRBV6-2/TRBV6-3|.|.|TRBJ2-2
CASKEKNTRELFF
TGTGCCAGCAAGGAGAAGAACACCAGGGAGCTGTTTTTT
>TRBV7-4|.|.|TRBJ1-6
CASSLATGNSPLHF
TGTGCCAGCAGCTTAGCCACAGGGAATTCACCCCTCCACTTT
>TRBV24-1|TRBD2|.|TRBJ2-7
CATSQAGDREQYF
TGTGCCACCAGCCAGGCGGGGGATCGCGAGCAGTACTTC
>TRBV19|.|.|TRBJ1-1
CASSVQQGGGTEAFF
TGTGCCAGTAGTGTCCAACAGGGAGGCGGCACTGAAGCTTTCTTT
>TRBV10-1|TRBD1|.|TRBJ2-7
CASSDSWGSGQAYEQYF
TGCGCCAGCAGTGATTCGTGGGGATCGGGACAGGCCTACGAGCAGTACTTC
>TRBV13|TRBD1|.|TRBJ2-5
CASSATGGEETQYF
TGTGCCAGCAGCGCGACAGGGGGCGAGGAGACCCAGTACTTC
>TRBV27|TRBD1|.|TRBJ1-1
CATYSGGTEAFF
TGTGCCACCTACTCAGGGGGCACTGAAGCTTTCTTT
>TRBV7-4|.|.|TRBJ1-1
CASSIGTTPYTEAFF
TGTGCCAGTAGTATAGGGACCACACCTTACACTGAAGCTTTCTTT
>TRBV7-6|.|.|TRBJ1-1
CASGMTRATEAFF
TGTGCCAGCGGAATGACCCGGGCCACTGAAGCTTTCTTT
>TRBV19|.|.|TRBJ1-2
CASSIPRYGYTF
TGTGCCAGTAGTATTCCACGCTATGGCTACACCTTC
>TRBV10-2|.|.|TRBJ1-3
CASSPAGRENTIYF
TGCGCCAGCAGTCCGGCAGGGCGGGAAAACACCATATATTTT
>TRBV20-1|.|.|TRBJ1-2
CSASNEGNYGYTF
TGCAGTGCTTCGAATGAGGGCAACTATGGCTACACCTTC
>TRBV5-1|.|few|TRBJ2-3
CASSQTNTDTQYF
TGCGCCAGCAGCCAAACCAACACAGATACGCAGTATTTT
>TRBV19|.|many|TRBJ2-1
CASSTQSYNEQFF
TGTGCCAGTAGTACTCAGAGCTACAATGAGCAGTTCTTC
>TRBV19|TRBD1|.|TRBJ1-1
CASSRTGTNTEAFF
TGTGCCAGTAGTCGGACAGGGACGAACACTGAAGCTTTCTTT
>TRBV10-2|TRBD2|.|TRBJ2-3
CATSQCPSGSTDTQYF
TGCGCCACCTCTCAGTGTCCTAGCGGGAGCACAGATACGCAGTATTTT
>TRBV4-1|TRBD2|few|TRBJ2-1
CASSQDPSGGPYNEQFF
TGCGCCAGCAGCCAAGATCCCAGCGGGGGGCCATACAATGAGCAGTTCTTC
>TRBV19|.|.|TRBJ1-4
CASSILEGTEKLFF
TGTGCCAGTAGTATTCTCGAGGGGACTGAAAAACTGTTTTTT
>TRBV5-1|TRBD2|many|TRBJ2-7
CASRPSGGSYEQYF
TGCGCCAGCAGGCCATCCGGGGGGTCCTACGAGCAGTACTTC
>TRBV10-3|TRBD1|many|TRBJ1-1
CAISRDREAFF
TGTGCCATCAGTCGGGACAGGGAAGCTTTCTTT
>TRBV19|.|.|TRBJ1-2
CASGFTGRATYGYTF
TGTGCCAGTGGCTTTACAGGCAGGGCAACCTATGGCTACACCTTC
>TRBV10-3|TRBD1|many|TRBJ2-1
CATQTGGLDEQFF
TGTGCCACTCAGACAGGGGGCCTCGATGAGCAGTTCTTC
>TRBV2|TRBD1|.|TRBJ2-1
CASIVRDRGPGEQFF
TGTGCCAGCATCGTTCGGGACAGGGGGCCGGGTGAGCAGTTCTTC
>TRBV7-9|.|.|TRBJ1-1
CASSPPSGTEAFF
TGTGCCAGCAGCCCTCCCTCCGGCACTGAAGCTTTCTTT
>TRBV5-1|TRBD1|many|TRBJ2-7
CASSSWTGIYEQYF
TGCGCCAGCAGCTCGTGGACAGGGATCTACGAGCAGTACTTC
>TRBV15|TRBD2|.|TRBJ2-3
CATSADLAGGTDTQYF
TGTGCCACCAGCGCGGACTTAGCGGGGGGGACAGATACGCAGTATTTT
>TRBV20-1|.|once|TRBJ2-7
CSAKGEAAYEQYF
TGCAGTGCTAAGGGGGAGGCCGCCTACGAGCAGTACTTC
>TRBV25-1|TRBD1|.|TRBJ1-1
CASSEYDRGKAFF
TGTGCCAGCAGTGAGTACGACAGGGGAAAAGCTTTCTTT
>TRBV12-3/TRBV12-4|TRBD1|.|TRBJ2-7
CASSPDRGALDEQYF
TGTGCCAGCAGCCCAGACAGGGGAGCTCTGGACGAGCAGTACTTC
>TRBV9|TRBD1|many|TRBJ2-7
CASSPRTGDELGEQYF
TGTGCCAGCAGCCCCAGGACAGGGGACGAGCTAGGCGAGCAGTACTTC
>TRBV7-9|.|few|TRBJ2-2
CASSFSHSGELFF
TGTGCCAGCAGCTTTAGTCACTCCGGGGAGCTGTTTTTT
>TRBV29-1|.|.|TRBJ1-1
CSVEDSVNTEAFF
TGCAGCGTTGAAGATTCGGTGAACACTGAAGCTTTCTTT